A single sample gave rise to the 3 T cell receptor beta chains below, sequenced in a study of early T cells in non-severe SARS-CoV-2 infection. TCRdb re-called the 5' RACE reads with MiXCR, one entry per CDR3 protein. The table shows some 57,000 distinct CDR3 sequences, with over 9.5% occurring only once. Sequenced: whole blood. All receptors derive from an adult who was a healthcare worker with PCR-confirmed SARS-CoV-2 infection or an uninfected control (not recorded which).

The V call is TRBV28, the J call TRBJ1-6; 9 nucleotides match TRBD1. The V gene end was trimmed by 3 bases and the J gene end by 10 bases; junction bases not matched to a gene: 7. In germline, CDR1 is MDHEN, CDR2 SYDVKM. This CDR3 spans 15 amino acids. CDR3 loop: CASSFDGTGQSPLHF. The CDR3 DNA is TGTGCCAGCAGTTTTGACGGGACAGGGCAGTCACCCCTCCACTTT.

Of note for this clonotype: Since the CDR3 does not end with the conserved phenylalanine or tryptophan, this likely comes from a read error. J is TRBJ2-7 and V is TRBV5-5, with a weak D call TRBD2 (6 bases). Between the trimmed V and J ends, which lost 0 bases and 3 bases, there was a span of 13 bases. Germline V gene lookup returns CDR1 SGHKS and CDR2 YYEKEE (reference sequence). CDR3 length equals 15 residues. DNA for the CDR3: TGTGCCAGCAGCTTGGAGGTAGGAGGGTACTACGAGCAGTACTAC. This codes for CASSLEVGGYYEQYY.

Ten or more counts support this clonotype. The gene calls are TRBV12-3 or TRBV12-4 and TRBJ1-5; D possibly corresponds to TRBD1 (5 bases). The CDR3 is made up of 15 amino acids. Between the trimmed V and J ends, which lost 1 base and 3 bases, there was a span of 10 bases. The CDR3 sequence is CASSLGVTDNQPQHF. The CDR3 DNA sequence: TGTGCCAGCAGTTTAGGTGTGACAGACAATCAGCCCCAGCATTTT.